The entry below describes one T cell receptor beta chain. This entry belongs to a study of T-cell reconstitution after alpha-beta-depleted transplantation in children. This CDR3 region has 12 residues. V shed 7 bases, J shed 8 bases, and the junction held 3 bases outside the gene matches. Looked up from germline, CDR1 is SNHLY and CDR2 is FYNNEI. A TCRbeta library incorporating unique molecular identifiers was prepared. TCRdb reanalysed the PCR reads using MiXCR and keeps one entry per CDR3 protein. Here the sample spans about 600,000 distinct CDR3 sequences, over 9.5% being singletons. The sample consisted of PBMCs from the stem cell graft donor, taken from the stem cell graft. This receptor was obtained from a human donor who donated a stem cell graft to a child with acute myeloid leukemia. The chain carries TRBV2 and TRBJ2-1; 9 bases match TRBD2. As DNA, the CDR3 is TGTGCCAGCACGGTAGCGGGAGATGAGCAGTTCTTC. Residues: CASTVAGDEQFF.